These 13 T cell receptor beta chains share one sample of origin, sequenced in a study of CD8+CD57+ T cells in acquired aplastic anemia. Profiles of TCR beta VDJ and CDR3 were generated from a genomic DNA template. Each CDR3 protein is one row after TCRdb ran MiXCR on the reads. The table lists approximately 80,000 distinct CDR3 sequences, 70% of them singletons, with 80% to 90% in the top ten. The patients chosen for sequencing had shown expansion of CD8+CD57+ cells (detected by flow cytometry). The sequencing sample was made of sorted CD4+, CD8+, or CD8+CD57+ T cells (not recorded which) from PBMCs. The origin of the receptors is a human donor with aplastic anemia.

This clonotype was observed a few times. The chain is built from TRBV5-1 and TRBJ2-7; tentatively, D is TRBD2 (6 bases). From germline, CDR1 is SGHRS and CDR2 YFSETQ. V dropped 1 base and J dropped 5 bases, with 13 bases sitting between them. The CDR3 sequence is 14 residues long. This CDR3 is CASSLLQGGNEQYF. CDR3 nucleotide sequence: TGCGCCAGCAGCTTGTTGCAGGGCGGGAACGAGCAGTACTTC.

CDR3 protein: CATSRDLSAYHYEQYF. The CDR3 DNA sequence: TGTGCCACCAGCAGAGACCTGTCGGCGTACCACTACGAGCAGTACTTC. The chain links TRBV15 to TRBJ2-7; the D is unclear. Trimming removed 0 bases at V and 3 bases at J, with 15 bases between. Germline V gene data show CDR1 as LNHNV and CDR2 as YYDKDF (reference sequence). The CDR3 covers 16 residues.

The chain has TRBV20-1 and TRBJ2-7; 8 nucleotides line up with TRBD2. V lost 6 bases, J lost 6 bases, and 16 bases stayed unmatched. The CDR3 consists of 15 residues. Germline CDR1 reads DFQATT; CDR2 reads SNEGSKA (reference sequence). CDR3 nucleotides: TGCAGTGCCCAGACCGGGACTAGTAGGCCCCTCGAGCAGTACTTC. Amino acids: CSAQTGTSRPLEQYF.

The chain carries TRBV20-1 and TRBJ2-7, with 8 bases matching TRBD2. There are 14 residues in the CDR3. CDR1 and CDR2 from the germline V gene are DFQATT and SNEGSKA (reference sequence). V lost 3 bases and J lost 6; bases outside the gene matches: 10. CDR3 sequence: CSASYGLASGEQYF. In nucleotides, the CDR3 is TGCAGTGCTAGCTACGGACTAGCCTCGGGCGAGCAGTACTTC.

V and J are TRBV7-3 and TRBJ2-5; no reliable D call. Trimming cost V 0 bases and J 7 bases, with 9 bases left between them. The length of the CDR3 is 13 residues. CDR1 is SGHTA, CDR2 FQGTGA, per germline. Here the CDR3 reads CASSLTPGGTQYF. The CDR3 DNA is TGTGCCAGCAGCTTAACGCCGGGCGGGACCCAGTACTTC.

The chain couples TRBV20-1 to TRBJ1-1; D is undetermined. The CDR3 has 13 amino acids. Trimming took 3 bases from V and 6 from J, leaving 14 bases between them. CDR1 is DFQATT, CDR2 SNEGSKA, per germline (reference sequence). The CDR3 loop reads CSASRESDSEAFF. The CDR3 bases are TGCAGTGCTAGTCGGGAATCTGACTCTGAAGCTTTCTTT.

The chain is built from TRBV15 and TRBJ2-6; D is possibly TRBD2 (5 bases). CDR1 LNHNV and CDR2 YYDKDF come from the germline V gene (reference sequence). Trimming stripped 1 base from V and 0 bases from J, with 7 bases between. CDR3 size: 16 residues. The CDR3: CATSRGRDSGANVLTF. The CDR3 bases are TGTGCCACCAGCAGAGGACGGGACTCTGGGGCCAACGTCCTGACTTTC.

V and J are TRBV15 and TRBJ2-5; D remains unclear. Deletions cut 0 bases from V and 1 base from J, with 6 bases between. Germline V CDR1 and CDR2: LNHNV, YYDKDF (reference sequence). There are 14 residues in the CDR3. The CDR3 sequence: CATSRDSGQETQYF. The CDR3 nucleotides are TGTGCCACCAGCAGAGATTCAGGCCAAGAGACCCAGTACTTC.

The chain employs TRBV20-1 and TRBJ2-5; either TRBD1 or TRBD2 may fit D (5 bases each). Germline assignment: CDR1 DFQATT and CDR2 SNEGSKA (reference sequence). Between the trimmed V and J ends, which lost 4 bases and 5 bases, there was a span of 23 bases. CDR3 length: 16 residues. CDR3 sequence: CSANPGQHSSGETQYF. CDR3 sequence (DNA): TGCAGTGCTAATCCGGGGCAGCACAGCAGTGGGGAGACCCAGTACTTC.

This chain links TRBV29-1 with TRBJ2-7; D possibly corresponds to TRBD1 (7 bases). CDR1 SQVTM and CDR2 ANQGSEA come from the germline V gene. V lost 6 bases, J lost 2 bases, and 11 bases lay in between. This CDR3 region has 12 residues. CDR3: CSVEGAPYEQYF. The CDR3 DNA reads TGCAGCGTGGAGGGGGCCCCCTACGAGCAGTACTTC.

The V call is TRBV19, the J call TRBJ2-1; D is unresolved. The CDR3 runs 13 residues. Germline V gene lookup returns CDR1 LNHDA and CDR2 SQIVND (reference sequence). Trimming removed 3 bases at V and 7 bases at J, with 10 bases between. In DNA form, the CDR3 reads TGTGCCAGTAGTATTTCAGGCCGGAATGAGCAGTTCTTC. It yields the protein CASSISGRNEQFF.

This chain uses TRBV10-2 with TRBJ2-1; D unclear. V was clipped by 4 bases and J by 4 bases, with 8 bases between them. The CDR3 has 13 amino acids. Germline loops: CDR1 WSHSY, CDR2 SAAADI. The CDR3 coding sequence is TGCGCCAGCAGTGCCTACAGTTACAATGAGCAGTTCTTC. Its translation is CASSAYSYNEQFF.

The rearrangement links TRBV20-1 to TRBJ1-1; 10 bases match TRBD1. This CDR3 has 15 amino acids. With 0 bases clipped from V and 4 bases from J, the junction kept 5 bases outside the gene matches. The germline CDR1 and CDR2 sequences are DFQATT and SNEGSKA (reference sequence). CDR3 nucleotides: TGCAGTGCTAGAGAGGGACAGGGGTGGTCCACTGAAGCTTTCTTT. Its translation is CSAREGQGWSTEAFF.